Listed here is a single T cell receptor (beta chain). Its antigen is unidentified. The primer mix had 60 Vbeta and 13 Jbeta primers. Method: immunoSEQ multiplex PCR; TCRdb's copy keeps in-frame clones and lacks some. The table records approximately 180,000 clones, roughly four fifths of them present only once. This sample stems from a study of cytomegalovirus exposure and HLA in healthy donors. Study results and caveats: Researchers counted around 160 TCR beta chains as cytomegalovirus-associated. As a later analysis showed, several of the most significant clusters appeared to be linked to common viral pathogens. A later analysis linked a missense DCLRE1C variant to TCR beta V- and J-gene trimming.

The CDR3 covers 15 residues. Germline V gene data show CDR1 as PRHDT and CDR2 as FYEKMQ (reference sequence). Trimming cost V 5 bases and J 0 bases; bases outside gene matches: 4. The sequenced sample consisted of PBMCs. V usage is TRBV13 and J usage is TRBJ1-3, with 7 bases matching TRBD1. The receptor was isolated from a man in his late teens or twenties in good health and CMV-seronegative. The CDR3 DNA is TGTGCCAGCAGCCGGACAGGCGCCTCTGGAAACACCATATATTTT. Its protein is CASSRTGASGNTIYF.